Sequencing of this T cell receptor beta chain was carried out in a study of Graves' ophthalmopathy and Graves' hyperthyroidism. For the study at large: Untreated patients at initial diagnosis provided peripheral blood.

Beta-chain TCR CDR3 regions were amplified from RNA transcripts. First-round RT-PCR with HTBI primers preceded a second-round multiplex PCR. One entry per CDR3 protein, called by TCRdb with MiXCR from the multiplex PCR reads. The sample lists 300,000 to 400,000 distinct CDR3 sequences; about a sixth were seen once. Those donors who had ophthalmopathy presented with moderate-to-severe activity, a CAS of ≥3, a NOSPECS of ≥4 and a duration under 3 months. The PBMCs had their origin in more than 9.5 ml of fresh peripheral blood. Whole-study results and caveats: Blood also carried most expanded thyroid clonotypes exceeding 0.001 frequency.

Trimming removed 3 bases at V and 4 bases at J, with 12 bases between. Germline loops: CDR1 LNHDA, CDR2 SQIVND (reference sequence). The CDR3 contains 14 residues. This clonotype was counted ten times or more. The antigen remains undetermined. J is TRBJ1-2 and V is TRBV19, with no clear D. The receptor comes from an adult man with Graves' ophthalmopathy. The sample comprised peripheral blood. CDR3 sequence: CASSMLPERYGYTF. In nucleotides, the CDR3 is TGTGCCAGTAGTATGTTACCAGAACGCTATGGCTACACCTTC.